This T cell receptor (beta chain) derives from a study of blood T cells in healthy people across ages. This clonotype was observed a handful of times. Then a second PCR, running about 7 to 11 cycles, was carried out with a sample-barcoded 5' primer and a J-beta primer mix. Every cDNA was tagged by a template-switch adaptor with 12 random nucleotides. TCRdb reprocessed the 5' RACE reads with MiXCR, giving one entry per CDR3 protein. The repertoire includes about 1.5 million distinct CDR3 sequences, approximately 42% of them detected once, and approximately 4.1% sits in the top ten. This TCR was sampled from a young woman in good health. The sequenced sample consisted of blood.

CDR3 protein: CASRLQGGYGYTF. The CDR3 DNA reads TGTGCCAGCAGACTACAGGGTGGATATGGCTACACCTTC. V usage is TRBV27 and J usage is TRBJ1-2; D possibly corresponds to TRBD1 (6 bases). The germline V and J ends were trimmed by 6 bases and 5 bases, with 13 bases remaining between them. The length of the CDR3 is 13 residues. Germline assignment: CDR1 MNHEY and CDR2 SMNVEV (reference sequence).